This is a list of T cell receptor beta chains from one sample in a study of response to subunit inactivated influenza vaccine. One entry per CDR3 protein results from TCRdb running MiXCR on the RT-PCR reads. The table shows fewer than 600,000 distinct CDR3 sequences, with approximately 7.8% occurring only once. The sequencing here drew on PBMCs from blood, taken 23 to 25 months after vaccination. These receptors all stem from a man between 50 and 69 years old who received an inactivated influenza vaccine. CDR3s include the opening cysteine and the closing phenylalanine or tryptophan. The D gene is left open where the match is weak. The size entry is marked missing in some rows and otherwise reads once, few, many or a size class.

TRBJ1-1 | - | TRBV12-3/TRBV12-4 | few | TGTGCCAGCAGTGCAGGGGTGAGGGACACTGAAGCTTTCTTT | CASSAGVRDTEAFF
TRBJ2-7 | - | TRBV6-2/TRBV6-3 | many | TGTGCCACTAGTAACTACGGGAACCTCTACGAGCAGTACTTC | CATSNYGNLYEQYF
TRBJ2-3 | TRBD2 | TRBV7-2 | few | TGTGCCAGCAGCCCGATCCTAGCGGGAGGGTCCGATACGCAGTATTTT | CASSPILAGGSDTQYF
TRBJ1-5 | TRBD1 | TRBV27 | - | TGTGCCAGCAGTGCATCCGGGACAGGATCAAATCAGCCCCAGCATTTT | CASSASGTGSNQPQHF
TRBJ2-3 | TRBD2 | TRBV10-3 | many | TGTGCCATCAGGACTAGCGGGAGAACAGATACGCAGTATTTT | CAIRTSGRTDTQYF
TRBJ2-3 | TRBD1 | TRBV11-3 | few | TGTGCCAGCAGCCTGGACAGGGGAGAGGTGGATACGCAGTATTTT | CASSLDRGEVDTQYF
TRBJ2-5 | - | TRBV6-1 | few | TGTGCCAGTACTTGGGACCGAATAGAGACCCAGTACTTC | CASTWDRIETQYF
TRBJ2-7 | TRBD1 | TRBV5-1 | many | TGCGCCAGCAGCTATGGGACAGGCTACGAGCAGTACTTC | CASSYGTGYEQYF
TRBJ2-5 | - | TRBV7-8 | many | TGTGCCAGCAGCTTAGGGACCCCCGGGACCCAGTACTTC | CASSLGTPGTQYF
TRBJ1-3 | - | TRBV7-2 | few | TGTGCCAGCAGCTTAGTAGGGGCCTCTGGAAACACCATATATTTT | CASSLVGASGNTIYF
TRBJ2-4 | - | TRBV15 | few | TGTGCCACCAGCCTAGGGAGCATTCAGTACTTC | CATSLGSIQYF